The T cell receptor (beta chain) described here comes from a study of vaccination effects on CD4 cells after COVID-19. In its sample, this clone was seen a few times. Its target is not known. Produced via immunoSEQ multiplex PCR; TCRdb's table is partial and in-frame only. The table shows 20,000 to 30,000 clones, with roughly two thirds occurring only once. Unmatched junction bases numbered 7, after V lost 4 bases and J lost 6 bases. The CDR3 covers 16 residues. Germline CDR1 and CDR2: SGHRS and YFSETQ. ViraFEST used viral peptide pools to expand antigen-specific CD4+ T cells before sequencing. An approximately 10-day culture period preceded the isolation of CD4+ T cells. Either the mRNA-1273 or the BNT162b2 vaccine was given to participants as two doses. PBMC were cultured at approximately 2 million per well with 10 IU/ml IL-2 and around 9.2 ug/ml peptides. IL-2 medium took the place of half the medium on both days 3 and 7.

General observations from the study: Common cold coronavirus cross-reactivity was shown by only 1 of 255 vaccine-induced clones in healthy vaccinees.

The gene calls are TRBV5-1 and TRBJ2-2, with 12 nucleotides matching TRBD2. Here the sequenced sample was CD4+ T cells from PBMCs cultured with SARS-CoV-2 spike peptides, taken after COVID-19 vaccination. This TCR was sampled from a human donor who received a COVID-19 vaccine. DNA of the CDR3: TGCGCCAGCAGCCCGGAGACTAGCGGGGGAGCCGGGGAGCTGTTTTTT. It codes for CASSPETSGGAGELFF.